This T cell receptor beta chain was captured in a study of cytomegalovirus exposure and HLA in healthy donors (dated by TCRdb to about 2017). With respect to the entire study: A later analysis indicated that the 120 validation repertoires were generated on the platform also employed for the approximately 690 repertoires of the first cohort. The study aimed to test whether cataloging public T cell receptors could reveal signatures of past pathogen exposure. To predict cytomegalovirus infection status, the study combined high-throughput TCR immunosequencing, statistical association of individual TCRs with disease status, and machine learning. Along with the approximately 670-subject first cohort, a separate validation cohort of 120 different subjects was used.

The investigation overall reported the following: Subsequent analysis determined that TCRs grouped into clusters in the first cohort also showed a tendency toward co-occurrence across the 130 or so validation repertoires, and 90% to 95% of cluster scores exceeded 0. Across donors, most TCR sequences were observed very rarely, whereas some public TCRs were present in many individuals. A total of roughly 160 TCR beta chains were listed by the study as associated with cytomegalovirus. Three of the identified cytomegalovirus-associated TCR beta chains were confirmed in vitro to be specific for cytomegalovirus antigens. A later analysis lacked HLA typing for the validation cohort, so it scored co-occurrence in that cohort across all 110 or so repertoires. The classifier was reported to diagnose cytomegalovirus status with high specificity and sensitivity in both the original and validation cohorts. The authors suggested that the approach could potentially be extended to other disease states and immunological phenotypes.

Separate from the roughly 700-subject first cohort, the validation cohort of about 110 subjects was the group to which the donors belonged. As for this clone: Its antigen is currently not known. There are no base qualities to consult, and no much larger clone falls within one base.

The method was the immunoSEQ multiplex PCR assay. Turning to the authors' computational methods: A statistical classification framework was built for diagnosing cytomegalovirus status from the catalog of TCR beta chain sequences. This immuneACCESS table, as held by TCRdb, lists in-frame sequences with V and J called but not all clones. Of the missing ones, under half trace to an unresolved V gene in checked studies; the others have no known cause. That table gives V, J and clone size, and the DNA gave D and trimming. The sample table records some 83,000 clones; approximately 95% of these occur just once. The top ten clonotypes cover less than 2.5% of the sample. Based on the germline V gene (reference sequence), the CDR1 and CDR2 sequences are GTSNPN and SVGIG. Measured from the cysteine to the phenylalanine, the CDR3 is 12 residues long. The kept DNA is CDR3 alone, 36 bases in frame from the first base. The V and J ends are trimmed by 2 bases and 9 bases, leaving 8 bases between them.

The chain employs TRBV30 and TRBJ1-6; the D gene lacks a confident call. Sequencing used PBMCs. The source of this sequence is a woman in her late teens or twenties in good health and CMV-seronegative. CDR3 sequence: CAWSSESSPLHF. The nucleotide sequence is given as TGTGCCTGGAGTTCCGAGAGTTCACCCCTCCACTTT. With all but the CDR3 taken from the reference TRBV30 and TRBJ1-6 genes, the full variable domain is: SQTIHQWPATLVQPVGSPLSLECTVEGTSNPNLYWYRQAAGRGLQLLFYSVGIGQISSEVPQNLSASRPQDRQFILSSKKLLLSDSGFYLCAWSSESSPLHFGNGTRLTVT.